This T cell receptor beta chain came from a study of blood T cell repertoires in COVID-19. Overall study context: Donors in the United States, Italy and Spain gave samples during acute or convalescent COVID-19. Nucleic acid was either cDNA or gDNA, and it came from T cells, B-cell-depleted T cells, or PBMCs.

TCRdb keeps only in-frame clones here, not all; method: immunoSEQ multiplex PCR. The sample records 83,000 or so clones, around 80% being singletons. The CDR3 totals 14 residues. The ends were cut back, 3 bases at V and 5 bases at J, with 14 bases in the middle. Germline V lookup: CDR1 WSHSY, CDR2 SAAADI. The source is a human donor in a cohort sampled during active COVID-19. The specimen was peripheral blood. The chain employs TRBV10-2 and TRBJ2-7; a weak D match, TRBD1 (5 bases). CDR3 in amino acids: CASSEGAGIDEQYF. CDR3 DNA sequence: TGCGCCAGCAGTGAAGGGGCAGGGATCGACGAGCAGTACTTC.